A single sample is the source of the 31 T cell receptor beta chains below, sequenced in a study of vaccination effects on CD4 cells after COVID-19. Pools of viral peptides were used by the ViraFEST assay to expand antigen-specific CD4+ T cells ahead of sequencing. Once cultured for nine to ten days, the cells underwent separation to obtain CD4+ T cells. Recipients of the vaccine had no prior SARS-CoV-2 infection and negative nucleocapsid antibodies. What these receptors recognize is not known. Sequencing was performed with immunoSEQ multiplex PCR; in TCRdb, only in-frame clones are kept and a portion is missing. The sample carries about 43,000 clones, roughly 79% recorded once. The source material was CD4+ T cells from PBMCs cultured with SARS-CoV-2 spike peptides, sampled before COVID-19 vaccination. The receptor source for this set is a human donor who received a COVID-19 vaccine.

This chain connects TRBV29-1 to TRBJ1-2, with D perhaps TRBD1 (6 bases). V was clipped by 4 bases and J by 5 bases, with 11 bases between them. Germline CDR1 SQVTM, CDR2 ANQGSEA. This CDR3 has 12 amino acids. Here the CDR3 reads CSVVGQGYGYTF. The CDR3 DNA is TGCAGCGTTGTCGGGCAGGGGTATGGCTACACCTTC.

This clone was seen only a few times. The V gene is TRBV14, the J gene TRBJ2-1, with D perhaps matching TRBD1 (6 bases). In germline, CDR1 is SGHDN, CDR2 FVKESK. The CDR3 consists of 16 residues. V lost 1 base to trimming and J lost 1 base, with 11 bases between them. CDR3 DNA: TGTGCCAGCAGCCAAGCTGCCAGGGGATCCTACAATGAGCAGTTCTTC. Translation gives CASSQAARGSYNEQFF.

This clone was seen a few times. This chain uses TRBV15 with TRBJ2-1; D gene unclear. CDR1 is LNHNV and CDR2 is YYDKDF in the germline V gene (reference sequence). The CDR3 sequence is 13 residues long. Trimming took off 0 bases at V and 12 bases at J, with 12 bases between the two ends. The CDR3 here is CATSRDLQVLQFF. The CDR3, as DNA: TGTGCCACCAGCAGAGATCTCCAGGTCCTGCAGTTCTTC.

This clone was observed a handful of times. This chain joins TRBV2 and TRBJ1-5; D not resolved. The CDR3 is made up of 12 amino acids. The V gene's germline CDR1 is SNHLY and CDR2 FYNNEI. V lost 6 bases to trimming and J lost 3 bases, with 6 bases between them. The CDR3: CASSPINQPQHF. Here the CDR3 DNA reads TGTGCCAGCAGCCCCATCAATCAGCCCCAGCATTTT.

The chain has TRBV2 and TRBJ2-5; D assignment may be TRBD1 or TRBD2 (5 bases each). Germline CDR1 is SNHLY and CDR2 is FYNNEI. This CDR3 has 13 amino acids. Deletions cut 3 bases from V and 5 bases from J, with 10 bases between. The CDR3 coding sequence is TGTGCCAGCAGTGAGAGGGGTGGGGAGACCCAGTACTTC. This sequence encodes CASSERGGETQYF.

In its sample, this clone was seen a few times. The rearrangement joins TRBV25-1 to TRBJ2-2, with D perhaps TRBD1 (6 bases). The CDR3 loop spans 15 amino acids. CDR1 is MGHDK and CDR2 is SYGVNS in the germline V gene. V lost 4 bases and J lost 3, with 12 bases in between. This CDR3 is CASSALDRYTGELFF. CDR3 in DNA: TGTGCCAGCAGTGCCCTAGACAGGTACACCGGGGAGCTGTTTTTT.

This clone came up once. The chain has TRBV7-2 and TRBJ2-5, with D hard to call. Germline CDR1 reads SGHTA; CDR2 reads FQGNSA. Trimming took off 7 bases at V and 2 bases at J, with 11 bases between the two ends. The CDR3 spans 13 residues. CDR3 residues: CASNFNRQETQYF. CDR3 bases: TGTGCCAGCAACTTCAACAGACAAGAGACCCAGTACTTC.

The rearrangement uses TRBV3-1 (or the pseudogene TRBV3-2) and TRBJ1-2; the D gene is possibly TRBD1 (6 bases). The CDR3 loop spans 14 amino acids. Germline CDR1 LGHDT, CDR2 YNNKEL (reference sequence). V lost 4 bases and J lost 4, with 13 bases in between. CDR3: CASSLTDSSYGYTF. CDR3 DNA: TGTGCCAGCAGCCTAACGGACAGCTCCTATGGCTACACCTTC.

V is TRBV18 and J is TRBJ2-6; TRBD1 agrees at 7 bases. There are 17 residues in the CDR3. In germline, CDR1 is KGHSH, CDR2 LQKENI. J was trimmed by 0 bases and V by 0 bases; bases with no gene match: 2. CDR3 protein: CASSPPGGTSGANVLTF. DNA of the CDR3: TGTGCCAGCTCACCACCAGGGGGCACCTCTGGGGCCAACGTCCTGACTTTC.

The gene calls are TRBV28 and TRBJ1-5; D might be TRBD1 (6 bases). The CDR3 runs to 15 residues. The V gene lost 6 bases and the J gene lost 2 bases, with 14 bases spanning the gap. The V gene's germline CDR1 is MDHEN and CDR2 SYDVKM. CDR3 sequence reads: CASRTQGGGNQPQHF. CDR3 bases: TGTGCCAGCAGGACACAGGGCGGCGGCAATCAGCCCCAGCATTTT.

V usage is TRBV5-5 and J usage is TRBJ1-2, with D possibly matching TRBD1 (6 bases). Germline-derived CDR1 and CDR2 are SGHKS and YYEKEE (reference sequence). The CDR3 extends over 13 amino acids. Trimming took off 4 bases at V and 2 bases at J, with 9 bases between the two ends. CDR3 nucleotides: TGTGCCAGCAGCCGAGGACAGAACTATGGCTACACCTTC. Translation gives CASSRGQNYGYTF.

V and J are TRBV6-5 and TRBJ2-3; no firm D call. CDR1 and CDR2 from the germline V gene are MNHEY and SVGAGI. The ends were cut back, 5 bases at V and 0 bases at J, with 9 bases in the middle. The CDR3 consists of 14 residues. CDR3: CASSLTSSTDTQYF. The CDR3 DNA sequence: TGTGCCAGCAGTCTCACGTCCAGCACAGATACGCAGTATTTT.

This clone is a singleton in its sample. The rearrangement uses TRBV15 and TRBJ2-5, with 15 bases that match TRBD2. V lost 4 bases and J lost 2; bases outside the gene matches: 8. The CDR3 contains 18 residues. Germline V gives CDR1 LNHNV, CDR2 YYDKDF (reference sequence). This CDR3 reads CATSTGTSGGTLQETQYF. CDR3 sequence (DNA): TGTGCCACCAGCACCGGGACTAGCGGGGGGACCTTACAAGAGACCCAGTACTTC.

This clone was observed once. The rearrangement uses TRBV4-1 and TRBJ1-3; TRBD1 matches 9 bases. After removal of 4 bases from V and 3 bases from J, the junction contained 4 bases not matched to a gene. The CDR3 consists of 15 residues. CDR1 is MGHRA, CDR2 YSYEKL, per germline. The CDR3 coding sequence is TGCGCCAGCAGCCCACAGGGGGCTTTTGGAAACACCATATATTTT. This sequence encodes CASSPQGAFGNTIYF.

The CDR3 nucleotides are TGTGCCAGCAGCTTAGCAACTCGGACTAGCGGGGGGAACACCGGGGAGCTGTTTTTT. It encodes CASSLATRTSGGNTGELFF. This rearrangement joins TRBV13 to TRBJ2-2; 13 bases are a match to TRBD2. The V gene's germline CDR1 is PRHDT and CDR2 FYEKMQ (reference sequence). CDR3 length equals 19 residues. J was trimmed by 1 base and V by 1 base; bases with no gene match: 6.

The genes are TRBV4-1 and TRBJ1-2, with 9 bases aligning to TRBD1. CDR1 and CDR2 (germline): MGHRA, YSYEKL. V was pared by 0 bases and J by 6 bases, with 8 bases of the junction left unmatched. CDR3 length equals 16 residues. CDR3 in DNA: TGCGCCAGCAGCCAAGACTCGACAGGGGGGTGGGATGGCTACACCTTC. It translates to CASSQDSTGGWDGYTF.

This clone is a singleton in its sample. This chain joins TRBV7-7 and TRBJ2-1; 7 nucleotides line up with TRBD1. CDR3 length equals 16 residues. CDR1 SSHAT and CDR2 FNYEAQ come from the germline V gene (reference sequence). The V gene end was trimmed by 5 bases and the J gene end by 0 bases; junction bases not matched to a gene: 7. CDR3 loop: CASSLTGTASYNEQFF. CDR3 DNA sequence: TGTGCCAGCAGCCTTACCGGGACAGCCTCCTACAATGAGCAGTTCTTC.

V is TRBV5-1 and J is TRBJ2-3; the D gene could be TRBD1 or TRBD2 (6 bases each). V lost 4 bases and J 4 bases, leaving 13 bases between the germline ends. The CDR3 is made up of 14 amino acids. Germline V CDR1 and CDR2: SGHRS, YFSETQ. Here the CDR3 reads CASSGVGGADTQYF. The CDR3 nucleotides read TGCGCCAGCAGCGGCGTGGGGGGCGCAGATACGCAGTATTTT.

This sequence joins TRBV7-2 and TRBJ1-3; possible D gene TRBD1, 5 bases. Trimming cost V 6 bases and J 8 bases, with 17 bases left between them. The CDR3 contains 14 residues. Per germline, CDR1 SGHTA and CDR2 FQGNSA. This CDR3 is CASSPGATKHTIYF. DNA for the CDR3: TGTGCCAGCAGTCCCGGGGCCACGAAACACACCATATATTTT.

This clone was counted between two and nine times. The rearrangement joins TRBV7-3 to TRBJ2-2, with 8 bases matching TRBD1. The CDR3 contains 15 residues. J lost 5 bases, V lost 3 bases, and 5 bases had no gene match. From germline, CDR1 is SGHTA and CDR2 FQGTGA. The CDR3 sequence is CASSLTGDFTGELFF. The CDR3 DNA reads TGTGCCAGCAGCTTGACAGGGGATTTTACCGGGGAGCTGTTTTTT.

This chain connects TRBV27 to TRBJ1-4; possibly TRBD1 for D (5 bases). CDR1 is MNHEY, CDR2 SMNVEV, per germline (reference sequence). This CDR3 has 17 amino acids. V was trimmed by 0 bases and J by 7 bases, leaving 18 bases between them. CDR3 nucleotide sequence: TGTGCCAGCAGTTTATCTAATATGGGAGGGACGGCTGAAAAACTGTTTTTT. This codes for CASSLSNMGGTAEKLFF.

The chain employs TRBV6-5 and TRBJ1-2, with 8 bases matching TRBD1. The CDR3 spans 14 residues. V dropped 6 bases and J dropped 4; count of bases not matched to a gene: 7. Germline loops: CDR1 MNHEY, CDR2 SVGAGI. Here the CDR3 DNA reads TGTGCCAGCAGAAGGACAGGGTTGGGCTATGGCTACACCTTC. It yields the protein CASRRTGLGYGYTF.

The gene calls are TRBV7-3 and TRBJ1-1; D is possibly TRBD1 (5 bases). The length of the CDR3 is 13 residues. The germline V and J ends were trimmed by 5 bases and 5 bases, with 12 bases remaining between them. Per the germline V gene, CDR1 is SGHTA and CDR2 is FQGTGA. CDR3 loop: CASSNQGKTEAFF. As DNA, the CDR3 is TGTGCCAGCAGCAACCAGGGAAAAACTGAAGCTTTCTTT.

The chain links TRBV19 to TRBJ2-3; the D gene could be TRBD1 or TRBD2 (5 bases each). The germline CDR1 and CDR2 sequences are LNHDA and SQIVND (reference sequence). This CDR3 has 13 residues. V was shortened by 5 bases and J by 10 bases, with 16 bases between the two germline ends. The CDR3 here is CASSPGTPRAQYF. Here the CDR3 DNA reads TGTGCCAGTAGTCCCGGGACCCCCAGGGCGCAGTATTTT. The whole variable domain, filled in from reference TRBV19 and TRBJ2-3, reads DGGITQSPKYLFRKEGQNVTLSCEQNLNHDAMYWYRQDPGQGLRLIYYSQIVNDFQKGDIAEGYSVSREKKESFPLTVTSAQKNPTAFYLCASSPGTPRAQYFGPGTRLTVL.

This chain connects TRBV6-2 or TRBV6-3 to TRBJ2-4; TRBD1 agrees at 7 bases. J was trimmed by 5 bases and V by 5 bases; bases with no gene match: 6. The CDR3 loop spans 14 amino acids. The germline V gene encodes CDR1 MNHEY and CDR2 SVGEGT. CDR3 DNA sequence: TGTGCCAGCAGTGCGACAGGGATCGAAAACATTCAGTACTTC. Translated: CASSATGIENIQYF.

The rearrangement uses TRBV6-2 or TRBV6-3 and TRBJ1-5; 7 bases agree with TRBD1. This CDR3 has 15 residues. Germline CDR1 is MNHEY and CDR2 is SVGEGT. J was trimmed by 7 bases and V by 2 bases; bases with no gene match: 8. CDR3 residues: CASSYHGDSGQPQHF. The CDR3, as DNA: TGTGCCAGCAGTTACCACGGGGACAGCGGACAGCCCCAGCATTTT.

The V and J genes are TRBV6-1 and TRBJ2-2; D is ambiguous. Trimming pared 1 base from V and 5 bases from J, leaving 8 bases between. The V gene's germline CDR1 is MNHNS and CDR2 SASEGT. This CDR3 comprises 14 residues. CDR3 DNA: TGTGCCAGCAGTGAAGGGATGAATACCGGGGAGCTGTTTTTT. It yields the protein CASSEGMNTGELFF.

J is TRBJ1-3 and V is TRBV6-2 or TRBV6-3; 7 bases line up with TRBD1. V trimming: 5 bases; J trimming: 2 bases; junction bases outside the gene matches: 6. The CDR3 is 15 residues long. Germline V gene data show CDR1 as MNHEY and CDR2 as SVGEGT. The CDR3 loop is CASSDLTGTGNTIYF. For the CDR3, the DNA is TGTGCCAGCAGTGATCTGACAGGGACTGGAAACACCATATATTTT.

V usage is TRBV14 and J usage is TRBJ2-3; D is unclear. Between the trimmed V and J ends, which lost 4 bases and 9 bases, there was a span of 14 bases. The CDR3 is 13 residues long. Germline values: CDR1 SGHDN, CDR2 FVKESK. The CDR3 sequence: CASSRPRAGTQYF. The CDR3 DNA follows: TGTGCCAGCAGCCGCCCAAGGGCCGGGACGCAGTATTTT.

The chain employs TRBV28 and TRBJ2-3; D is undetermined. V was cut by 2 bases and J by 4 bases, with 13 bases left in between. The CDR3 runs to 15 residues. CDR1 is MDHEN, CDR2 SYDVKM, per germline. The CDR3 bases are TGTGCCAGCAGTTTAGCCACCGCCGGCGCAGATACGCAGTATTTT. It specifies CASSLATAGADTQYF. Full variable domain (remainder filled in from reference TRBV28 and TRBJ2-3): DVKVTQSSRYLVKRTGEKVFLECVQDMDHENMFWYRQDPGLGLRLIYFSYDVKMKEKGDIPEGYSVSREKKERFSLILESASTNQTSMYLCASSLATAGADTQYFGPGTRLTVL.

The CDR3 region is CASSSRLAGMGETQYF. In nucleotides, the CDR3 is TGTGCCAGCAGTTCAAGACTAGCGGGGATGGGAGAGACCCAGTACTTC. The chain joins TRBV6-5 to TRBJ2-5; 11 nucleotides align to TRBD2. The CDR3 covers 16 residues. The V segment lost 4 bases and the J segment 4 bases; nucleotides outside the gene matches: 8. CDR1 is MNHEY, CDR2 SVGAGI, per germline.